This T cell receptor (beta chain) came from a study of blood T cell repertoires in COVID-19. Study background: Samples representing acute and convalescent COVID-19 were sourced from the United States, Italy and Spain. PBMCs, B-cell-depleted T cells, or T cells provided the cDNA or gDNA that made up the material.

Authors' methods: From reference gene primer amplification, estimates of nucleated cell counts were derived. The protocol was immunoSEQ multiplex PCR, while the TCRdb copy is restricted to in-frame clones and leaves out a portion. V, J and clone size were drawn from that table, and D and trimming were deduced from the DNA. The table lists under 200,000 clones, approximately 83% of them singletons, with approximately 2.5% in the top ten. Per the germline V gene, CDR1 is DFQATT and CDR2 is SNEGSKA (reference sequence). Unmatched junction bases numbered 12, after V lost 3 bases and J lost 8 bases. The CDR3 length is 16 residues.

This TCR derives from a human donor with acute or convalescent COVID-19. The donor label of this sample is uncertain. Sequenced material: peripheral blood. V usage is TRBV20-1 and J usage is TRBJ2-1; 11 positions match TRBD2. The CDR3 DNA sequence: TGCAGTGCTAGTTCCACAATAGCGGGAGGGCCCGATGAGCAGTTCTTC. Translation: CSASSTIAGGPDEQFF.